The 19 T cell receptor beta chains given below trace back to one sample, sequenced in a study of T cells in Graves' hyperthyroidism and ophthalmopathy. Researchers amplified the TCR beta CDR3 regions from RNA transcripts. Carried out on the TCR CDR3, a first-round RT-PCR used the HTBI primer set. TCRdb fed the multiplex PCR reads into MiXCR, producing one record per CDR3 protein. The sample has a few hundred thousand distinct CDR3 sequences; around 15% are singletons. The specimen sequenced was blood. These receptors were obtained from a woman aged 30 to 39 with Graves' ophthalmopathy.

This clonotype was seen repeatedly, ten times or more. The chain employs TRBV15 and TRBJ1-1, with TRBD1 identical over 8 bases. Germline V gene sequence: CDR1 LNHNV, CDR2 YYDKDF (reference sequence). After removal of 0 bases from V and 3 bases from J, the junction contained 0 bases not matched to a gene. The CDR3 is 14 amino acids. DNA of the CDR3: TGTGCCACCAGCAGAGACAGGGGGCACACTGAAGCTTTCTTT. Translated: CATSRDRGHTEAFF. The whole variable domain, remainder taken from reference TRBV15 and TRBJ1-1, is DAMVIQNPRYQVTQFGKPVTLSCSQTLNHNVMYWYQQKSSQAPKLLFHYYDKDFNNEADTPDNFQSRRPNTSFCFLDIRSPGLGDTAMYLCATSRDRGHTEAFFGQGTRLTVV.

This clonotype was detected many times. CDR3: CASSPRVRTGETDTQYF. The CDR3, as DNA: TGTGCCAGCTCACCACGGGTCAGGACAGGAGAGACAGATACGCAGTATTTT. The rearrangement uses TRBV18 and TRBJ2-3, with 7 positions matching TRBD1. Trimming at V came to 1 base and at J to 3 bases, leaving 10 bases not matched to a gene. Germline V gene data show CDR1 as KGHSH and CDR2 as LQKENI. This CDR3 region has 17 residues.

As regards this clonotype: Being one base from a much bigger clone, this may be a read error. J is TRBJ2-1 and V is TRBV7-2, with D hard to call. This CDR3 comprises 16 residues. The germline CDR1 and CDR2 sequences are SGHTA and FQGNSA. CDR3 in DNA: TGCGCCAGCAGCCAAGGAGCAGGCAGTACCTACAATGAGCGGTTCTTC. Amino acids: CASSQGAGSTYNERFF.

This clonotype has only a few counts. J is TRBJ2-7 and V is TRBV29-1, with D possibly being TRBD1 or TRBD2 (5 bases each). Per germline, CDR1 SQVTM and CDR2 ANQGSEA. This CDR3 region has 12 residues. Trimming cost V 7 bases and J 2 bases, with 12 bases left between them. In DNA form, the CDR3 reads TGCAGCGGTTGGGACGGAGCCTACGAGCAGTACTTC. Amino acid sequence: CSGWDGAYEQYF.

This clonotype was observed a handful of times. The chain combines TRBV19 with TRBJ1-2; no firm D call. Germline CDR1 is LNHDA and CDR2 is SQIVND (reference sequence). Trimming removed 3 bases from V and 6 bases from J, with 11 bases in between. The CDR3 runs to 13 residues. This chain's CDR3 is CASSILIRDGYTF. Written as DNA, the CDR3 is TGTGCCAGTAGTATCCTGATTCGGGATGGCTACACCTTC.

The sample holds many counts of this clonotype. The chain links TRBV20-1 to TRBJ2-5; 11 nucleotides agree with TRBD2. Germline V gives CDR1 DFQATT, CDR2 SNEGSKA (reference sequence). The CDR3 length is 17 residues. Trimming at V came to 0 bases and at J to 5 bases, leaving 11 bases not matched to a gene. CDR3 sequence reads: CSARDATSGTFEETQYF. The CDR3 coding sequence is TGCAGTGCTAGAGACGCGACTAGCGGGACGTTCGAGGAGACCCAGTACTTC.

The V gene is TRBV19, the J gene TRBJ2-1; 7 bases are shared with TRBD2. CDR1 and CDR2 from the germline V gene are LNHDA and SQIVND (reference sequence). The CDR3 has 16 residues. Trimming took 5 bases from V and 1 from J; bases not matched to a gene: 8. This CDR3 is CASSWDYPASYNEQFF. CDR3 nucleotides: TGTGCCAGTAGTTGGGACTATCCCGCATCCTACAATGAGCAGTTCTTC.

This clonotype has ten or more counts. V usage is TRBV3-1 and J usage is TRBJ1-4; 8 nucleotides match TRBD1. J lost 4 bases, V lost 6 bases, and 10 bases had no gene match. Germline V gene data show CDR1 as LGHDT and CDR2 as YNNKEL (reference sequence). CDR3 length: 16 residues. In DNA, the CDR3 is TGTGCCAGCAGTCAGGACAGGGCCCGTTTTAATGAAAAACTGTTTTTT. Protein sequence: CASSQDRARFNEKLFF.

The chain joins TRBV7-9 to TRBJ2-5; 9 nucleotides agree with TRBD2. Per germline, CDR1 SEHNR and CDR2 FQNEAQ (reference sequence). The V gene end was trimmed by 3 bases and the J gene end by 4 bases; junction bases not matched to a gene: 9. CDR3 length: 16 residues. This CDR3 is CASSFVASGTPETQYF. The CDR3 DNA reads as TGTGCCAGCAGCTTCGTGGCTAGCGGGACCCCAGAGACCCAGTACTTC.

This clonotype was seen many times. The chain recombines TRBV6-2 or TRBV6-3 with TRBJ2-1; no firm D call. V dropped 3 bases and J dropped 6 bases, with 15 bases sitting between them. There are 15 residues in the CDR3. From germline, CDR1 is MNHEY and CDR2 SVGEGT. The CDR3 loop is CASSYLPLGSNEQFF. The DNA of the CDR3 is TGTGCCAGCAGTTATCTGCCTCTAGGTTCCAATGAGCAGTTCTTC.

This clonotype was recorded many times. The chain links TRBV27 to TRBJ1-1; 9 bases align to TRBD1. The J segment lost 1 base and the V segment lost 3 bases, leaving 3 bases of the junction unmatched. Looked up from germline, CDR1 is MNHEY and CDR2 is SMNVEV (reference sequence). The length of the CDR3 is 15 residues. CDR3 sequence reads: CASSLTGGGNTEAFF. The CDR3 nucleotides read TGTGCCAGCAGTTTGACAGGGGGGGGGAACACTGAAGCTTTCTTT.

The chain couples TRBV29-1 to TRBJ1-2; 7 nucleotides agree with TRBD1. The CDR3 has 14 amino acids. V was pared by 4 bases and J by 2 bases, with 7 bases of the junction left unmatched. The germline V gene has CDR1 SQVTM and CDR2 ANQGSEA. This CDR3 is CSVGGTVQNYGYTF. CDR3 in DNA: TGCAGCGTTGGAGGGACAGTTCAAAACTATGGCTACACCTTC.

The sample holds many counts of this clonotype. CDR3 DNA sequence: TGTGCCAGCAGCTTAATCCCAAGCTACAATGAGCAGTTCTTC. Translation gives CASSLIPSYNEQFF. V and J are TRBV7-3 and TRBJ2-1, with unresolved D. The CDR3 covers 14 residues. CDR1 and CDR2 (germline): SGHTA, FQGTGA. V lost 1 base to trimming and J lost 3 bases, with 7 bases between them. Full variable domain (remainder filled in from reference TRBV7-3 and TRBJ2-1): GAGVSQTPSNKVTEKGKYVELRCDPISGHTALYWYRQSLGQGPEFLIYFQGTGAADDSGLPNDRFFAVRPEGSVSTLKIQRTERGDSAVYLCASSLIPSYNEQFFGPGTRLTVL.

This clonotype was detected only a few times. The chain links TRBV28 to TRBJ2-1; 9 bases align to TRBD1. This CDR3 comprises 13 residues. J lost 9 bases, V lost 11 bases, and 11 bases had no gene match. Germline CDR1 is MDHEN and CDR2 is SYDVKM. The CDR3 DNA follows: TGTGCCGGGGGACAGGGTATCAACGGTGAGCAGTTCTTC. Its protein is CAGGQGINGEQFF.

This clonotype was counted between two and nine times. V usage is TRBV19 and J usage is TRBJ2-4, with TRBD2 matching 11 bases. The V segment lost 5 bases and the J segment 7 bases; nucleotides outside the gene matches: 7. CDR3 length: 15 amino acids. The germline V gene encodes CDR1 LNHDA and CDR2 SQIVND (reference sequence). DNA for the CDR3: TGTGCCAGTAGTCGCATAGCGGGAGGGCGTAACATTCAGTACTTC. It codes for CASSRIAGGRNIQYF.

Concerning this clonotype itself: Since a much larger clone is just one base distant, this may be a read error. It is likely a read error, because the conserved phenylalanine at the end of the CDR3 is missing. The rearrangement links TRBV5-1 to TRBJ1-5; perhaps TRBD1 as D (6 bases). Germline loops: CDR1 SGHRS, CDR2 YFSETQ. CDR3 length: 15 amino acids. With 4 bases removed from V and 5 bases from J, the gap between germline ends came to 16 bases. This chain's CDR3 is CASSPTGSRDQPQHL. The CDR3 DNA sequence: TGCGCCAGCAGCCCTACAGGGAGCCGCGATCAGCCCCAGCATCTT.

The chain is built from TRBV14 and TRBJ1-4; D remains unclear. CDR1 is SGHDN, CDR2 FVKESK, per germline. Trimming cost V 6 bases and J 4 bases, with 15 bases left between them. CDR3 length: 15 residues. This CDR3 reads CASSQSRVRNEKLFF. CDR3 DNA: TGTGCCAGCAGTCAAAGTAGAGTCCGTAATGAAAAACTGTTTTTT.

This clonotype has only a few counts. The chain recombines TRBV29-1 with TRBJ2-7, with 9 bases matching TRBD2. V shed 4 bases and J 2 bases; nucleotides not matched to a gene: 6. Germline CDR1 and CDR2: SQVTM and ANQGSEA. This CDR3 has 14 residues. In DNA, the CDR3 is TGCAGCGTTGGAATAGCGGGAGTCCCCTACGAGCAGTACTTC. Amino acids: CSVGIAGVPYEQYF.

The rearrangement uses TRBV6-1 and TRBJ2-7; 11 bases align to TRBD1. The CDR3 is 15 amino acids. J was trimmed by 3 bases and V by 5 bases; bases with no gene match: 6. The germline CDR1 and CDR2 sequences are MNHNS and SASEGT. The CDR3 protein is CASSKGTGGCYEQYF. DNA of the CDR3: TGTGCCAGCAGTAAAGGGACAGGGGGATGCTACGAGCAGTACTTC.